The 2 T cell receptor beta chains in this list originate from one sample, sequenced in a study of cytomegalovirus exposure and HLA in healthy donors. Researchers ran the PCR with 60 Vbeta and 13 Jbeta primers. Here immunoSEQ multiplex PCR was the method, and the copy in TCRdb shows in-frame clones only, minus some. The sample has roughly 150,000 clones, around 82% seen once. Specimen: PBMCs. The receptor source for this set is a woman aged 40 to 50 in good health and CMV-seropositive.

CDR3 residues: CAIRPDRDTDTQYF. CDR3 sequence (DNA): TGTGCCATCAGGCCAGACAGGGACACAGATACGCAGTATTTT. The rearrangement links TRBV10-3 to TRBJ2-3; 7 bases fit TRBD1. The CDR3 has 14 amino acids. Per germline, CDR1 ENHRY and CDR2 SYGVKD. J lost 2 bases, V lost 6 bases, and 5 bases had no gene match.

The rearrangement uses TRBV18 and TRBJ2-7; possible D gene TRBD2, 6 bases. Germline loops: CDR1 KGHSH, CDR2 LQKENI. The V and J ends lost 2 bases and 2 bases respectively, with 13 bases between them. This CDR3 contains 15 residues. The CDR3 here is CASSPGGDPTYEQYF. Here the CDR3 DNA reads TGTGCCAGCTCACCAGGAGGGGACCCTACCTACGAGCAGTACTTC.